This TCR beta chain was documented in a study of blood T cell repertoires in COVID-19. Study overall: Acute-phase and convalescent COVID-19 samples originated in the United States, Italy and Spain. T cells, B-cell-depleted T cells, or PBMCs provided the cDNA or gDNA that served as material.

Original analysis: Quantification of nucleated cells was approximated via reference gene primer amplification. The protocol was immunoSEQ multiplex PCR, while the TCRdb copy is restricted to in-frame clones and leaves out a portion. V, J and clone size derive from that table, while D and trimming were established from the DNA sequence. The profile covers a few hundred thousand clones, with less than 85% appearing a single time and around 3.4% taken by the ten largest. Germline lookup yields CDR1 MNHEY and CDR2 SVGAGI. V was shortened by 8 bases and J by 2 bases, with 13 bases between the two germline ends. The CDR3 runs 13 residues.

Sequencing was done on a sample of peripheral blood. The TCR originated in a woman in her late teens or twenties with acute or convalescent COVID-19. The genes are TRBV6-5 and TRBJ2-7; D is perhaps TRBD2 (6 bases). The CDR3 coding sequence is TGTGCCAGCTGGGGGGATTGGGCCTACGAGCAGTACTTC. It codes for CASWGDWAYEQYF.